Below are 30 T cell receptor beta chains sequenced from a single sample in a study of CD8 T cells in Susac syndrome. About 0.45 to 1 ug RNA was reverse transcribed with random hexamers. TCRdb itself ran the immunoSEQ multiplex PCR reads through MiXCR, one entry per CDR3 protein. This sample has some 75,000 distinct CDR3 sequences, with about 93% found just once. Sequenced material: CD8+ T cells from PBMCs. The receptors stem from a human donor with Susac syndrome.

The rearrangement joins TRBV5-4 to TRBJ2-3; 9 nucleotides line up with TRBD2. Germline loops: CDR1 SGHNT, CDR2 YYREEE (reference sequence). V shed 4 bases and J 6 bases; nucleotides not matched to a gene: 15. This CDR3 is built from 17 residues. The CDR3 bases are TGTGCCAGCAGCCAGGTAGCGGGAGCCGTCATGGGGGATACGCAGTATTTT. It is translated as CASSQVAGAVMGDTQYF.

The DNA for the CDR3 is TGTGCCAGCTCACCGGCGTCCGGCGGAGAGCAGTTCTTC. As protein: CASSPASGGEQFF. This chain connects TRBV18 to TRBJ2-1, with no clear D. This CDR3 is built from 13 residues. Trimming pared 3 bases from V and 10 bases from J, leaving 13 bases between. The germline CDR1 and CDR2 sequences are KGHSH and LQKENI. The full variable domain, with the rest looked up from reference TRBV18 and TRBJ2-1, is NAGVMQNPRHLVRRRGQEARLRCSPMKGHSHVYWYRQLPEEGLKFMVYLQKENIIDESGMPKERFSAEFPKEGPSILRIQQVVRGDSAAYFCASSPASGGEQFFGPGTRLTVL.

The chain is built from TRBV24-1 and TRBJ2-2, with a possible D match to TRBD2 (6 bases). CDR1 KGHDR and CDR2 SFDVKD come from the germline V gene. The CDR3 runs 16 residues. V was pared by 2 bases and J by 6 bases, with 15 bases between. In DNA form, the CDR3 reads TGTGCCACCAGTGATTCAGTCCTAGCGAGGGCCGGGGAGCTGTTTTTT. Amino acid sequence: CATSDSVLARAGELFF.

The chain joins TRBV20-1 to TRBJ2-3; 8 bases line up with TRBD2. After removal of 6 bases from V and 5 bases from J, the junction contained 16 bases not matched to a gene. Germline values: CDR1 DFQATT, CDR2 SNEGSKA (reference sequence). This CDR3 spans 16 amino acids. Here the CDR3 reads CSAPLAPGLVIDTQYF. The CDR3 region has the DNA TGCAGTGCCCCTCTAGCCCCGGGACTAGTGATAGATACGCAGTATTTT.

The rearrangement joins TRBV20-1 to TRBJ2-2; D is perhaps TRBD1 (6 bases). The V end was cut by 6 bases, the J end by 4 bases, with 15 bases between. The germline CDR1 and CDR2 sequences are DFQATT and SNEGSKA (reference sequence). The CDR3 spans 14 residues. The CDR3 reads CSASGQGTTGELFF. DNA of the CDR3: TGCAGTGCCAGTGGGCAGGGGACCACCGGGGAGCTGTTTTTT.

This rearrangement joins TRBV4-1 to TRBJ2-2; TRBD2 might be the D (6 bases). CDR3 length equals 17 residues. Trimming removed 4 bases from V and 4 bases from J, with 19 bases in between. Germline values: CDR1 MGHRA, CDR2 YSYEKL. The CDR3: CASSLPTREIGTGELFF. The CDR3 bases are TGCGCCAGCAGCCTCCCCACGCGGGAAATCGGCACCGGGGAGCTGTTTTTT.

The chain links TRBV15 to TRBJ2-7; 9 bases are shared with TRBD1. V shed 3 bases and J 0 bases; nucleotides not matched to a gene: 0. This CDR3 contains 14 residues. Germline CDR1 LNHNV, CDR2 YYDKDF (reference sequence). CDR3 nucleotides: TGTGCCACCAGCAGGGACAGGGGCTCCTACGAGCAGTACTTC. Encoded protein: CATSRDRGSYEQYF.

DNA for the CDR3: TGTGCCAGCAGCGACACCTCGGGTGTGTGGGGCTACACCTTC. The encoded protein is CASSDTSGVWGYTF. This sequence joins TRBV9 and TRBJ1-2; D is unresolved. The CDR3 totals 14 residues. Germline V gene sequence: CDR1 SGDLS, CDR2 YYNGEE. With 3 bases removed from V and 8 bases from J, the gap between germline ends came to 17 bases.

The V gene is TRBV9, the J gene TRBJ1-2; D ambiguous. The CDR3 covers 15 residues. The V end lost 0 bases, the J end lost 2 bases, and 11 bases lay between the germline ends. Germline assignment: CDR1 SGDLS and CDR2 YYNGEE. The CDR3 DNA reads TGTGCCAGCAGCGTAGAGGAAACCTTCAACTATGGCTACACCTTC. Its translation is CASSVEETFNYGYTF.

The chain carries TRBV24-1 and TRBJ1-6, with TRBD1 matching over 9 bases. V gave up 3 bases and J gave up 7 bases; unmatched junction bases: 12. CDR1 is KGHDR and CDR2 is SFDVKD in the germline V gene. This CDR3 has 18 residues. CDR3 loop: CATSDQYLPGQGNSPLHF. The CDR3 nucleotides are TGTGCCACCAGTGATCAATACCTCCCGGGACAGGGAAATTCACCCCTCCACTTT.

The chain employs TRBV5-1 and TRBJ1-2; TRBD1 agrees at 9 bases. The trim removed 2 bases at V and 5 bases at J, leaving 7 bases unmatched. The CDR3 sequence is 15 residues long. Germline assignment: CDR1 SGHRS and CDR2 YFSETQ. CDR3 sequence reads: CASSFWTGAVYGYTF. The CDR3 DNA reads TGCGCCAGCAGCTTTTGGACAGGGGCTGTTTATGGCTACACCTTC.

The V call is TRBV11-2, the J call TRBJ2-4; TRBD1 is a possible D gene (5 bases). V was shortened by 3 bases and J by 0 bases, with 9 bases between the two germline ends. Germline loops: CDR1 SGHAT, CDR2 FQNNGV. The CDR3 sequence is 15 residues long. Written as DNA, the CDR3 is TGTGCCAGCAGCTTGGGGCGGTCAGCCAAAAACATTCAGTACTTC. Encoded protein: CASSLGRSAKNIQYF. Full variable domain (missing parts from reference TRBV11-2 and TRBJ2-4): EAGVAQSPRYKIIEKRQSVAFWCNPISGHATLYWYQQILGQGPKLLIQFQNNGVVDDSQLPKDRFSAERLKGVDSTLKIQPAKLEDSAVYLCASSLGRSAKNIQYFGAGTRLSVL.

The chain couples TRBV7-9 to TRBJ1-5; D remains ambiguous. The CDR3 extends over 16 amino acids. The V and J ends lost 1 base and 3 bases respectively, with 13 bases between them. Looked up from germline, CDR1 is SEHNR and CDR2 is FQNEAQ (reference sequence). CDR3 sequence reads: CASSLVGHSHNQPQHF. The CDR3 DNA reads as TGTGCCAGCAGCTTAGTTGGTCACAGCCACAATCAGCCCCAGCATTTT.

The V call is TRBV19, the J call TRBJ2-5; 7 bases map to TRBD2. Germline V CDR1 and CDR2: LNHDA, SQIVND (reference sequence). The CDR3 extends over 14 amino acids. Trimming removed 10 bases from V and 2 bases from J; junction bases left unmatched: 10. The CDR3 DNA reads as TGTGCCACCAGGGACTACCCACCTCAAGAGACCCAGTACTTC. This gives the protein CATRDYPPQETQYF.

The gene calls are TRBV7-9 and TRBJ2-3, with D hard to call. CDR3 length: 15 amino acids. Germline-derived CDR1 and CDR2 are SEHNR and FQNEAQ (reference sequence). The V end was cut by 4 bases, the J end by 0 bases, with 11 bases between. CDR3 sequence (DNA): TGTGCCAGCAGCTCCGTCTCGAGTAGCACAGATACGCAGTATTTT. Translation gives CASSSVSSSTDTQYF. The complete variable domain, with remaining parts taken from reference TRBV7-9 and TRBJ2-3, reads DTGVSQNPRHKITKRGQNVTFRCDPISEHNRLYWYRQTLGQGPEFLTYFQNEAQLEKSRLLSDRFSAERPKGSFSTLEIQRTEQGDSAMYLCASSSVSSSTDTQYFGPGTRLTVL.

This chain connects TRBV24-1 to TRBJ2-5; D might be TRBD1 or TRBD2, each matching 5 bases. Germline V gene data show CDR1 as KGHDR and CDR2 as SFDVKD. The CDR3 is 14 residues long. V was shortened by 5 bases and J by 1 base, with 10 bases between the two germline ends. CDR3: CATSGYGAQETQYF. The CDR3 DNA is TGTGCCACCAGTGGGTACGGGGCCCAAGAGACCCAGTACTTC.

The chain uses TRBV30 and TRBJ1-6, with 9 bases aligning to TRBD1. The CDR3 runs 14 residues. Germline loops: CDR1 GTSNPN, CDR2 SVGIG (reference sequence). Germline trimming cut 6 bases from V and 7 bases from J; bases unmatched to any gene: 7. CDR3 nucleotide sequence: TGTGCCTGCCGAGGGACAGGGAGGAATTCACCCCTCCACTTT. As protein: CACRGTGRNSPLHF.

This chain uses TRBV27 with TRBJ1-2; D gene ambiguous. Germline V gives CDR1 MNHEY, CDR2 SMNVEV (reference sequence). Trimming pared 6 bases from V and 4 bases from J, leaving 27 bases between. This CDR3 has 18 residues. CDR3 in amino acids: CASRTPRGGGFYPYGYTF. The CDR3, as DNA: TGTGCCAGCAGAACCCCCCGCGGTGGCGGGTTCTACCCCTATGGCTACACCTTC.

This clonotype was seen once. DNA for the CDR3: TGTGCCACCAGCACCAGGGGCTACGAGCAGTACTTC. Encoded protein: CATSTRGYEQYF. The J gene is TRBJ2-7, the V gene TRBV15, with D perhaps matching TRBD1 (6 bases). Trimming stripped 4 bases from V and 3 bases from J, with 7 bases between. In germline, CDR1 is LNHNV, CDR2 YYDKDF (reference sequence). This CDR3 is built from 12 residues.

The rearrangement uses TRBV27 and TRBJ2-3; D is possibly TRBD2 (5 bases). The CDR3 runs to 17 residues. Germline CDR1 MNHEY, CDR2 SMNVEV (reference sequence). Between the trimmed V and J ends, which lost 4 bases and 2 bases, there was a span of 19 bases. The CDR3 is CASSCEGCGTNTDTQYF. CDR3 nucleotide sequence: TGTGCCAGCAGTTGTGAGGGCTGTGGCACAAACACAGATACGCAGTATTTT.

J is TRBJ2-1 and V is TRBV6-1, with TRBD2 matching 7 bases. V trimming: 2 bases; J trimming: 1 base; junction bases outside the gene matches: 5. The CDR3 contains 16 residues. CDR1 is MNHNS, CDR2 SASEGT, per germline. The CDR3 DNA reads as TGTGCCAGCAGTGAAACCCTAGCGGCATCCTACAATGAGCAGTTCTTC. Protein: CASSETLAASYNEQFF.

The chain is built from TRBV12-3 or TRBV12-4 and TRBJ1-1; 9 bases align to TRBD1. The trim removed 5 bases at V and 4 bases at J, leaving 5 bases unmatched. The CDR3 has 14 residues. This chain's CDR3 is CASSPDRGGTEAFF. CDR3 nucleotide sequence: TGTGCCAGCAGTCCGGACAGGGGTGGCACTGAAGCTTTCTTT.

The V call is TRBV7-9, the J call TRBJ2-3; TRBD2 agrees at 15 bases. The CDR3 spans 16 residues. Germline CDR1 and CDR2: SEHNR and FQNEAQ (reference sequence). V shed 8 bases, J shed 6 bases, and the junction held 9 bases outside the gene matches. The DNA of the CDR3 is TGTGCCAGCCTAGGAGGGACTAGCGGGAGGCACGATACGCAGTATTTT. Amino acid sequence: CASLGGTSGRHDTQYF.

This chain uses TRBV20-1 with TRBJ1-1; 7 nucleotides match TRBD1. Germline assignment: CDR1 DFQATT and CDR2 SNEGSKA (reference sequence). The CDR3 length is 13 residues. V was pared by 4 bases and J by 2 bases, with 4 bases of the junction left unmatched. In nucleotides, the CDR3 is TGCAGTGCTAAAAGACAGGGAAACACTGAAGCTTTCTTT. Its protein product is CSAKRQGNTEAFF.

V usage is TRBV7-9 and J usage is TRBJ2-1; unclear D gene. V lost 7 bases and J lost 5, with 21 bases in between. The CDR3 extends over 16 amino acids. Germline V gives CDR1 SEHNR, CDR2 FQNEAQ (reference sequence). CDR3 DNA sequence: TGTGCCAGCACCATTTCCCAGCAGGCCGAGGACAATGAGCAGTTCTTC. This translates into CASTISQQAEDNEQFF. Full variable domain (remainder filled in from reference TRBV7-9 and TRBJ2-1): DTGVSQNPRHKITKRGQNVTFRCDPISEHNRLYWYRQTLGQGPEFLTYFQNEAQLEKSRLLSDRFSAERPKGSFSTLEIQRTEQGDSAMYLCASTISQQAEDNEQFFGPGTRLTVL.

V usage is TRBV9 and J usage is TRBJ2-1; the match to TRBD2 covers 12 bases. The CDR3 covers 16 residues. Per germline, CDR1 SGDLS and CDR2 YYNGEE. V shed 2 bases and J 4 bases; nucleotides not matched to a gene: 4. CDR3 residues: CASSVASGRGYNEQFF. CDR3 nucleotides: TGTGCCAGCAGCGTGGCTAGCGGGAGGGGATACAATGAGCAGTTCTTC.

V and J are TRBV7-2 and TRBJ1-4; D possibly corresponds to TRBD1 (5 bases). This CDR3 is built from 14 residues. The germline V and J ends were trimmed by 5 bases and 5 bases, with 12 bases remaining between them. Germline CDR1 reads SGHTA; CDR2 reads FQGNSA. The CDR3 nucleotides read TGTGCCAGCAGCCGGGGGGGAGCAAATGAAAAACTGTTTTTT. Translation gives CASSRGGANEKLFF.

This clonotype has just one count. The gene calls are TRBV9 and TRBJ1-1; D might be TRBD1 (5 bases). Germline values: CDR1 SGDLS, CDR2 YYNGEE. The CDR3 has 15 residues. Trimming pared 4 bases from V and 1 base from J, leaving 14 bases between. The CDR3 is CASSPRGGANTEAFF. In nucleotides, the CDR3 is TGTGCCAGCAGCCCTCGTGGAGGGGCGAACACTGAAGCTTTCTTT.

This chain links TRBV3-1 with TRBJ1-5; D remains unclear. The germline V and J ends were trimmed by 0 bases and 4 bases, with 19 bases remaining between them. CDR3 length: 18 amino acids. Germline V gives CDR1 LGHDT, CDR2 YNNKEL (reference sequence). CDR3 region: CASSQDPQDLLLNQPQHF. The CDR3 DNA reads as TGTGCCAGCAGCCAAGATCCCCAGGATCTCCTACTAAATCAGCCCCAGCATTTT.

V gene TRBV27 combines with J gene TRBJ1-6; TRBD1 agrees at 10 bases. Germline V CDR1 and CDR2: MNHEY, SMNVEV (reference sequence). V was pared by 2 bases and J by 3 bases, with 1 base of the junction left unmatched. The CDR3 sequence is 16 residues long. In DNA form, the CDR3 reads TGTGCCAGCAGTTTAAGGACAGGGGGCTATAATTCACCCCTCCACTTT. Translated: CASSLRTGGYNSPLHF.